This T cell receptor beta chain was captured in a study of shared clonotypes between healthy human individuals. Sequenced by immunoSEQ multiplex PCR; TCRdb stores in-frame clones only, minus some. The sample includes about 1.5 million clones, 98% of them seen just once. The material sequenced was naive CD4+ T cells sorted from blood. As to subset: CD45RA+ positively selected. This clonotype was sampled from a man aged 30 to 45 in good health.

The CDR3 DNA reads as TGTGCCAGCAGTCTCGGGACTAGCGGGAGTAATGAGCAGTTCTTC. Protein sequence: CASSLGTSGSNEQFF. The rearrangement links TRBV28 to TRBJ2-1; 14 bases match TRBD2. V shed 5 bases, J shed 7 bases, and the junction held 4 bases outside the gene matches. The CDR3 has 15 amino acids. Per germline, CDR1 MDHEN and CDR2 SYDVKM.